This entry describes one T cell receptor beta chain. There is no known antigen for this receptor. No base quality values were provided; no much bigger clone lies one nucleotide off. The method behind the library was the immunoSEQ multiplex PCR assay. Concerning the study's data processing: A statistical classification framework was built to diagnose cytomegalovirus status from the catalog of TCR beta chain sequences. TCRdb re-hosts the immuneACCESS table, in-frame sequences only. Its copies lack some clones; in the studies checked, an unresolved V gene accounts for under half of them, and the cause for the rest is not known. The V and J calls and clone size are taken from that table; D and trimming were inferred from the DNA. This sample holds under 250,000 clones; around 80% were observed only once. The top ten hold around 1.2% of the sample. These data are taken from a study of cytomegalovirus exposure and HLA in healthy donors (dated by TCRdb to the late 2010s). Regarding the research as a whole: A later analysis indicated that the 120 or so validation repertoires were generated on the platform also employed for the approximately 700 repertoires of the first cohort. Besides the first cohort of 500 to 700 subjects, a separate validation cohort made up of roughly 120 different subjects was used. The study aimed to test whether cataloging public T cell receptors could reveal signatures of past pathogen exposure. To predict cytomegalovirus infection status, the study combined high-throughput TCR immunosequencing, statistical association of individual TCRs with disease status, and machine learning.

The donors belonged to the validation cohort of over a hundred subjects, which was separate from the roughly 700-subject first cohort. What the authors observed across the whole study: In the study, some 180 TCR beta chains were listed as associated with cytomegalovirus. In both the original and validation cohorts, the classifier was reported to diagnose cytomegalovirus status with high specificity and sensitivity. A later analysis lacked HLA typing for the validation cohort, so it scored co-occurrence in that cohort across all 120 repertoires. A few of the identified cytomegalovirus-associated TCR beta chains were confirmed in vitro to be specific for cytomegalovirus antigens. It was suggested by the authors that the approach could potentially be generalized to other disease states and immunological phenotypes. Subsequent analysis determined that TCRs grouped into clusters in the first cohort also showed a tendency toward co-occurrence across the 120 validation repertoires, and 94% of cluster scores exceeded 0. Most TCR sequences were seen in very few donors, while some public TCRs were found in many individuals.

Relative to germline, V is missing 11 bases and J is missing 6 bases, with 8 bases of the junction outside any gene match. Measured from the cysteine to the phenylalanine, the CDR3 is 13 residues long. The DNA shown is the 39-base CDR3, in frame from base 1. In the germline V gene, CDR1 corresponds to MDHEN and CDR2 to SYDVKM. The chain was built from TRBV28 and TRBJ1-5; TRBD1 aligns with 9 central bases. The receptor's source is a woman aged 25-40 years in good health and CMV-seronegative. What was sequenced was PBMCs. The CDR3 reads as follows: CAVKGQGPQPQHF. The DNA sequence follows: TGTGCCGTCAAGGGACAGGGACCTCAGCCCCAGCATTTT.